These 25 T cell receptor beta chains share one sample of origin, sequenced in a study of cytomegalovirus exposure and HLA in healthy donors. PCR employed 60 Vbeta and 13 Jbeta primers. This table comes from immunoSEQ multiplex PCR, and its TCRdb copy is limited to in-frame clones, with some not included. The repertoire holds approximately 81,000 clones, roughly 70% seen once, with under 10% in the top ten. The sample taken for sequencing was PBMCs. Every receptor here comes from a man aged 35-49 years in good health and CMV-seropositive.

The chain combines TRBV6-1 with TRBJ2-5; 12 bases map to TRBD2. The germline V gene encodes CDR1 MNHNS and CDR2 SASEGT. The CDR3 has 15 residues. V lost 4 bases to trimming and J lost 3 bases; unmatched junction nucleotides: 3. CDR3 loop: CASSGGLAGKETQYF. The DNA of the CDR3 is TGTGCCAGCAGTGGTGGACTAGCGGGGAAAGAGACCCAGTACTTC.

This clone has more than one count but fewer than ten. The chain is built from TRBV6-5 and TRBJ2-7; TRBD1 might be the D (5 bases). Trimming removed 5 bases at V and 9 bases at J, with 17 bases between. Germline V gives CDR1 MNHEY, CDR2 SVGAGI. The CDR3 sequence is 13 residues long. The CDR3 DNA sequence: TGTGCCAGCAGTGAAGCAGGGTCTGTCGGGCAGTACTTC. As protein: CASSEAGSVGQYF.

This clone was counted once. V usage is TRBV6-5 and J usage is TRBJ1-5; D is undetermined. Germline CDR1 reads MNHEY; CDR2 reads SVGAGI. CDR3 size: 15 residues. The V end lost 7 bases, the J end lost 0 bases, and 13 bases lay between the germline ends. The CDR3 is CASKKNSLSNQPQHF. For the CDR3, the DNA is TGTGCCAGCAAAAAGAACAGCCTTAGCAATCAGCCCCAGCATTTT.

This clone came up once. This chain links TRBV5-4 with TRBJ2-5; D might be TRBD2 (6 bases). The CDR3 is 14 residues long. V lost 0 bases, J lost 4 bases, and 10 bases lay in between. CDR1 and CDR2 (germline): SGHNT, YYREEE (reference sequence). CDR3: CASSLAGGVETQYF. Here the CDR3 DNA reads TGTGCCAGCAGCTTGGCTGGCGGGGTAGAGACCCAGTACTTC.

This clone was picked up a small number of times. The V and J genes are TRBV5-6 and TRBJ2-1; 9 bases line up with TRBD1. The trim removed 2 bases at V and 3 bases at J, leaving 6 bases unmatched. Germline values: CDR1 SGHDT, CDR2 YYEEEE. This CDR3 contains 16 residues. The CDR3 sequence is CASSFPDRGFYNEQFF. Written as DNA, the CDR3 is TGTGCCAGCAGCTTCCCAGACAGGGGGTTCTACAATGAGCAGTTCTTC.

This chain links TRBV29-1 with TRBJ1-3; unclear D gene. This CDR3 has 13 amino acids. Trimming removed 1 base from V and 1 base from J, with 5 bases in between. CDR1 and CDR2 from the germline V gene are SQVTM and ANQGSEA. The CDR3 protein is CSVEAPSGNTIYF. Here the CDR3 DNA reads TGCAGCGTTGAAGCCCCTTCTGGAAACACCATATATTTT.

This chain links TRBV5-1 with TRBJ1-1, with a tentative D call TRBD1 (6 bases). Germline V gene data show CDR1 as SGHRS and CDR2 as YFSETQ. The CDR3 totals 14 residues. V lost 1 base and J 4 bases, leaving 11 bases between the germline ends. CDR3 sequence: CASSLQGQGTEAFF. The CDR3 region has the DNA TGCGCCAGCAGCTTGCAGGGGCAGGGCACTGAAGCTTTCTTT. Together with reference TRBV5-1 and TRBJ1-1, the CDR3 gives the full variable domain: KAGVTQTPRYLIKTRGQQVTLSCSPISGHRSVSWYQQTPGQGLQFLFEYFSETQRNKGNFPGRFSGRQFSNSRSEMNVSTLELGDSALYLCASSLQGQGTEAFFGQGTRLTVV.

V is TRBV10-3 and J is TRBJ2-2; TRBD2 might be the D (6 bases). V was shortened by 7 bases and J by 2 bases, with 11 bases between the two germline ends. Germline assignment: CDR1 ENHRY and CDR2 SYGVKD. CDR3 size: 14 residues. The CDR3 region has the DNA TGTGCCATCATCCCGGGACTTAACACCGGGGAGCTGTTTTTT. The encoded protein is CAIIPGLNTGELFF.

The CDR3 DNA is TGTGCCAGCAGCCCCGGTATAGCGGGGGGTCAAGAGACCCAGTACTTC. This codes for CASSPGIAGGQETQYF. The rearrangement joins TRBV9 to TRBJ2-5, with 10 bases matching TRBD2. Germline assignment: CDR1 SGDLS and CDR2 YYNGEE. The junction had 8 bases not matched to a gene; V was cut back by 4 bases and J by 2 bases. The CDR3 is 16 amino acids.

The chain joins TRBV11-3 to TRBJ1-1, with no clear D. The germline V and J ends were trimmed by 2 bases and 1 base, with 5 bases remaining between them. CDR1 SGHNT and CDR2 YENEEA come from the germline V gene. This CDR3 spans 13 amino acids. The CDR3 nucleotides are TGTGCCAGCAGCTTAAACACGAACACTGAAGCTTTCTTT. Its protein product is CASSLNTNTEAFF. Using reference TRBV11-3 and TRBJ1-1 for the parts outside the CDR3, the full variable domain is EAGVVQSPRYKIIEKKQPVAFWCNPISGHNTLYWYLQNLGQGPELLIRYENEEAVDDSQLPKDRFSAERLKGVDSTLKIQPAELGDSAVYLCASSLNTNTEAFFGQGTRLTVV.

The chain employs TRBV27 and TRBJ2-7; D is unresolved. V was cut by 6 bases and J by 0 bases, with 6 bases left in between. The CDR3 extends over 12 amino acids. Germline-derived CDR1 and CDR2 are MNHEY and SMNVEV (reference sequence). The CDR3 protein is CASRRASYEQYF. Here the CDR3 DNA reads TGTGCCAGCAGACGCGCCTCCTACGAGCAGTACTTC.

The chain uses TRBV27 and TRBJ1-5, with D possibly being TRBD1 (5 bases). V lost 7 bases and J lost 4, with 11 bases in between. CDR3 length: 13 residues. Germline V gene sequence: CDR1 MNHEY, CDR2 SMNVEV (reference sequence). The CDR3 spells CASNQGWNQPQHF. CDR3 bases: TGTGCCAGCAATCAGGGTTGGAATCAGCCCCAGCATTTT.

V is TRBV7-2 and J is TRBJ2-7; weak D call: TRBD2 (5 bases). The length of the CDR3 is 15 residues. V was pared by 1 base and J by 5 bases, with 15 bases between. Germline V gene lookup returns CDR1 SGHTA and CDR2 FQGNSA. For the CDR3, the DNA is TGTGCCAGCAGCTTAGAGGACGGACTCGGTAACGAGCAGTACTTC. It encodes CASSLEDGLGNEQYF.

The genes are TRBV6-1 and TRBJ2-1; 11 nucleotides align to TRBD1. Trimming cost V 8 bases and J 7 bases; bases outside gene matches: 4. Germline CDR1 and CDR2: MNHNS and SASEGT. The length of the CDR3 is 13 residues. CDR3 loop: CASEGQGVNEQFF. CDR3 nucleotide sequence: TGTGCCAGCGAGGGACAGGGGGTAAATGAGCAGTTCTTC.

Worth noting for this clone: At one boundary the junction diverges from the germline segment, which might be a read error. This chain connects TRBV28 to TRBJ1-5, with 9 positions matching TRBD1. The CDR3 consists of 12 residues. CDR1 and CDR2 from the germline V gene are MDHEN and SYDVKM. CDR3 protein: CASSTYRDRAFF. CDR3 in DNA: TGTGCCAGCAGTACTTACCGGGACAGGGCTTTTTTT.

This chain links TRBV11-3 with TRBJ2-7; no clear D. Germline V gene lookup returns CDR1 SGHNT and CDR2 YENEEA. Trimming removed 2 bases from V and 5 bases from J, with 7 bases in between. This CDR3 comprises 12 residues. The CDR3 DNA sequence: TGTGCCAGCAGCTTATCCCCCAACGAGCAGTACTTC. Protein sequence: CASSLSPNEQYF.

The DNA for the CDR3 is TGTGCCAGCAGTGGGGGACAGGGGACGATGAACACTGAAGCTTTCTTT. Translating gives CASSGGQGTMNTEAFF. The V gene is TRBV25-1, the J gene TRBJ1-1; TRBD1 matches 10 bases. Per germline, CDR1 MGHDK and CDR2 SYGVNS. This CDR3 spans 16 amino acids. V gave up 4 bases and J gave up 0 bases; unmatched junction bases: 5.

This sequence joins TRBV29-1 and TRBJ1-2; D unresolved. The CDR3 has 11 residues. V shed 7 bases and J shed 8 bases, with 14 bases lying between them. The germline CDR1 and CDR2 sequences are SQVTM and ANQGSEA. For the CDR3, the DNA is TGCAGCGCTTTCCAAGAGCAAGGCTACACCTTC. Amino acids: CSAFQEQGYTF.

The V gene is TRBV28, the J gene TRBJ1-3, with 10 positions matching TRBD1. The V gene's germline CDR1 is MDHEN and CDR2 SYDVKM. V lost 6 bases, J lost 2 bases, and 1 base stayed unmatched. This CDR3 contains 14 residues. CDR3 loop: CASRGTGAGNTIYF. CDR3 bases: TGTGCCAGCAGAGGGACAGGGGCTGGAAACACCATATATTTT.

The rearrangement joins TRBV5-1 to TRBJ2-7; possibly TRBD2 for D (6 bases). V was shortened by 0 bases and J by 4 bases, with 8 bases between the two germline ends. This CDR3 has 13 amino acids. CDR1 SGHRS and CDR2 YFSETQ come from the germline V gene. The CDR3, as DNA: TGCGCCAGCAGCTTGGATAGCGGTTACGAGCAGTACTTC. Its translation: CASSLDSGYEQYF.

As DNA, the CDR3 is TGTGCCAGCAGCCGAGATCTAGCCGGAGAGACCCAGTACTTC. Amino acids: CASSRDLAGETQYF. The J gene is TRBJ2-5, the V gene TRBV7-2, with a tentative D call TRBD2 (5 bases). The germline V and J ends were trimmed by 5 bases and 4 bases, with 14 bases remaining between them. Germline loops: CDR1 SGHTA, CDR2 FQGNSA. This CDR3 is built from 14 residues.

V usage is TRBV7-9 and J usage is TRBJ1-3; TRBD1 matches 10 bases. Germline lookup yields CDR1 SEHNR and CDR2 FQNEAQ (reference sequence). Trimming at V came to 1 base and at J to 0 bases, leaving 0 bases not matched to a gene. The CDR3 spans 16 residues. CDR3 nucleotides: TGTGCCAGCAGCTTAGGGACAGGGGGCTCTGGAAACACCATATATTTT. Its translation is CASSLGTGGSGNTIYF.

This chain uses TRBV6-6 with TRBJ2-7; 7 positions match TRBD1. Germline V gene lookup returns CDR1 MNHNY and CDR2 SVGAGI (reference sequence). The V gene end was trimmed by 5 bases and the J gene end by 1 base; junction bases not matched to a gene: 5. This CDR3 is built from 14 residues. The CDR3 DNA reads as TGTGCCAGCAGTCTAGACAGGGTTTCCTACGAGCAGTACTTC. Translation gives CASSLDRVSYEQYF.

The chain recombines TRBV7-6 with TRBJ2-3, with D hard to call. V was shortened by 5 bases and J by 5 bases, with 11 bases between the two germline ends. The V gene's germline CDR1 is SGHVS and CDR2 FNYEAQ. This CDR3 region has 13 residues. The DNA of the CDR3 is TGTGCCAGCAGCCTTAGCCAGAGAGATACGCAGTATTTT. Protein product: CASSLSQRDTQYF. Full variable domain (missing parts from reference TRBV7-6 and TRBJ2-3): GAGVSQSPRYKVTKRGQDVALRCDPISGHVSLYWYRQALGQGPEFLTYFNYEAQQDKSGLPNDRFSAERPEGSISTLTIQRTEQRDSAMYRCASSLSQRDTQYFGPGTRLTVL.

The chain is built from TRBV5-1 and TRBJ2-3; 8 positions agree with TRBD2. V lost 0 bases and J lost 5; bases outside the gene matches: 5. CDR1 SGHRS and CDR2 YFSETQ come from the germline V gene. The CDR3 consists of 15 residues. The CDR3 loop reads CASSLAGGPGDTQYF. The CDR3 DNA reads TGCGCCAGCAGCTTGGCGGGAGGGCCCGGAGATACGCAGTATTTT.